The rows below give T cell receptor beta chains drawn from one sample of a study of somatic mutations in cytotoxic T cells in rheumatoid arthritis. The protocol was immunoSEQ multiplex PCR, while the TCRdb copy is restricted to in-frame clones and leaves out a portion. The data hold roughly 10,000 clones, with about 80% observed a single time. Sequenced: CD8+ T cells sorted from blood. These TCRs come from an adult with rheumatoid arthritis. CDR3s include the opening cysteine and the closing phenylalanine or tryptophan. Clone size is shown for a subset of rows, as once, few, many or a class of expanded clone.

J gene | clone size | V gene | CDR3 protein
TRBJ2-1 | NA | TRBV7-2 | CASSYGSGRGNNEQFF
NA | NA | TRBV25-1 | CASRRDRAYEQYF
TRBJ2-4 | once | TRBV9 | CASSPRDRGTKNIQYF
TRBJ2-7 | NA | TRBV7-6 | CASSFPSGGAEGEQYF
TRBJ1-3 | NA | TRBV27 | CASSSGQGLYGNTIYF
TRBJ2-7 | NA | TRBV5-8 | CASSLEGAGYEQYF
TRBJ2-3 | NA | TRBV15 | CATSREPIFRLLGVTDTQYF
TRBJ2-1 | NA | TRBV16 | CASSQSPGTLGFF
TRBJ2-2 | medium-sized | TRBV6-1 | CASSEAVAHPGELFF
TRBJ2-7 | NA | TRBV6-5 | CASSYIVGGNEQYF
TRBJ1-1 | NA | TRBV19 | CASRKWGGTEAFF
TRBJ2-7 | NA | TRBV29-1 | CSVGLAGGPEQYF
TRBJ1-1 | few | TRBV7-9 | CASSPPTDVAEAFF
TRBJ1-1 | NA | TRBV5-5 | CASSLDGLGVRTEAFF
TRBJ2-7 | NA | TRBV27 | CASSSTGTYEQYF
TRBJ1-4 | once | TRBV28 | CASSRLGTDATNEKLFF
TRBJ2-3 | NA | TRBV30 | CAWSVTGGFGDTQYF
TRBJ1-4 | NA | TRBV4-1 | CASTEADSPNEKLFF
NA | once | TRBV6-1 | CASSEVSGSSYEQYF
TRBJ2-1 | NA | TRBV14 | CASSQESGFHNEQFF
TRBJ2-1 | NA | TRBV11-3 | CASSQRGNNEQFF
TRBJ2-5 | NA | TRBV10-3 | CAIKLGETQYF
TRBJ2-3 | NA | TRBV7-9 | CASREAGTSTDTQYF
TRBJ2-2 | NA | TRBV30 | CAWSVGDTGELFF
TRBJ2-1 | NA | TRBV19 | CASSIVGTGNNEQFF
TRBJ2-7 | few | TRBV19 | CASSTRDRLTYEQYF
TRBJ2-1 | NA | TRBV6-5 | CASSRDRDEQFF
TRBJ1-2 | NA | TRBV14 | CASSRVSGQLYGYTF
TRBJ2-7 | medium-sized | TRBV6-1 | CASSDGDYEQYF
TRBJ2-7 | NA | TRBV2 | CASRGHEQYF
TRBJ1-5 | NA | TRBV19 | CASSMGAQPQHF
TRBJ1-2 | NA | TRBV14 | CASSLGQSGYTF
TRBJ1-1 | NA | TRBV9 | CASSVGALHPEAFF
TRBJ2-1 | few | TRBV15 | CATGGQGASNEQFF
TRBJ2-5 | NA | TRBV6-5 | CASSLRQQETQYF
TRBJ2-1 | NA | TRBV27 | CASSPPLTRPLNNEQFF
TRBJ2-1 | NA | TRBV27 | CASSLSGVNEQFF
TRBJ2-7 | NA | TRBV9 | CASSDRTSGYEQYF
TRBJ2-5 | NA | TRBV4-2 | CASSQDWAGLQETQYF
TRBJ2-7 | NA | TRBV4-1 | CASSQPTGYEQYF
TRBJ1-1 | NA | TRBV4-1 | CASSQGGGSGTEAFF
TRBJ2-2 | NA | TRBV30 | CAWSAVKPGWELFF
TRBJ2-7 | once | TRBV29-1 | CSVRTSGSYEQYF
TRBJ2-7 | NA | TRBV6-5 | CASSYSGSAAYEQYF
TRBJ1-5 | NA | TRBV4-1 | CASSQGGGAEGNQPQHF
TRBJ2-5 | once | TRBV9 | CASSSGTSDQETQYF
TRBJ2-1 | once | TRBV6-4 | CASSWGPNNEQFF
TRBJ2-6 | NA | TRBV5-1 | CASSLVGVLSGANVLTF
TRBJ2-4 | NA | TRBV28 | CASSPDRGVNIQYF